A selection of T cell receptor beta chains follows, all from one sample in a study of T cells in Graves' hyperthyroidism and ophthalmopathy. MiXCR, run by TCRdb on the multiplex PCR reads, gives a single entry per CDR3 protein. The data show a few hundred thousand distinct CDR3 sequences, with approximately 13% seen just once and about a fifth held by the top ten. The sample taken for sequencing was blood. These receptors originate from a young man with Graves' hyperthyroidism that later progressed to Graves' ophthalmopathy. The conserved cysteine and the conserved F or W are not part of the CDR3 here. The order of the fields is CDR3 protein, J gene, V gene, D gene. D genes are given only for firm matches.

CDR3aa: ASSRRVAGGYYNEQF
j_gene: TRBJ2-1
v_gene: TRBV2
d_gene: TRBD2

CDR3aa: ASILSGGLYNEQF
j_gene: TRBJ2-1
v_gene: TRBV28
d_gene: TRBD2

CDR3aa: ASRRQGKNQPQH
j_gene: TRBJ1-5
v_gene: TRBV6-1
d_gene: TRBD1

CDR3aa: ASRGQLGYT
j_gene: TRBJ1-2
v_gene: TRBV28
d_gene: TRBD1

CDR3aa: ASSPAGTGGTYEQY
j_gene: TRBJ2-7
v_gene: TRBV18
d_gene: TRBD1

CDR3aa: ASSPLKGFSSGANVLT
j_gene: TRBJ2-6
v_gene: TRBV18
d_gene: .

CDR3aa: ASSLWDETQY
j_gene: TRBJ2-5
v_gene: TRBV11-2
d_gene: .

CDR3aa: ASSQAGGGGTDTQY
j_gene: TRBJ2-3
v_gene: TRBV11-2
d_gene: .

CDR3aa: ASTSYEQY
j_gene: TRBJ2-7
v_gene: TRBV9
d_gene: .

CDR3aa: ASSSQGLEAF
j_gene: TRBJ1-1
v_gene: TRBV7-8
d_gene: .

CDR3aa: ASSYRGTGGNNQPQH
j_gene: TRBJ1-5
v_gene: TRBV6-6
d_gene: TRBD1

CDR3aa: ASSLTGISPLH
j_gene: TRBJ1-6
v_gene: TRBV10-2
d_gene: .

CDR3aa: ASRSPGHPNTGELF
j_gene: TRBJ2-2
v_gene: TRBV28
d_gene: .

CDR3aa: ASSAQGFGSYEQY
j_gene: TRBJ2-7
v_gene: TRBV28
d_gene: .

CDR3aa: ASFPGGRRNTEAF
j_gene: TRBJ1-1
v_gene: TRBV28
d_gene: .

CDR3aa: ASTLREGSYNSPLH
j_gene: TRBJ1-6
v_gene: TRBV6-2/TRBV6-3
d_gene: .

CDR3aa: ASSPKGQSTDTQY
j_gene: TRBJ2-3
v_gene: TRBV5-1
d_gene: TRBD1

CDR3aa: ASSPPGLAYEQY
j_gene: TRBJ2-7
v_gene: TRBV18
d_gene: TRBD2

CDR3aa: ASSYLVEISDTQY
j_gene: TRBJ2-3
v_gene: TRBV6-2/TRBV6-3
d_gene: .

CDR3aa: SAQTGTVGQPQH
j_gene: TRBJ1-5
v_gene: TRBV20-1
d_gene: .

CDR3aa: ASSLAGGRVSYEQY
j_gene: TRBJ2-7
v_gene: TRBV27
d_gene: TRBD2

CDR3aa: ASSLRGRGQPQH
j_gene: TRBJ1-5
v_gene: TRBV12-3/TRBV12-4
d_gene: TRBD1

CDR3aa: SARGPSSTDTQY
j_gene: TRBJ2-3
v_gene: TRBV20-1
d_gene: .

CDR3aa: SVVGTGHTEAF
j_gene: TRBJ1-1
v_gene: TRBV29-1
d_gene: TRBD1

CDR3aa: ASSLQVAKYQETQY
j_gene: TRBJ2-5
v_gene: TRBV7-8
d_gene: .

CDR3aa: SAVRGNSYEQY
j_gene: TRBJ2-7
v_gene: TRBV29-1
d_gene: .

CDR3aa: ASSSGLRREKLF
j_gene: TRBJ1-4
v_gene: TRBV12-3/TRBV12-4
d_gene: .

CDR3aa: ASSLGANSGELF
j_gene: TRBJ2-2
v_gene: TRBV5-4
d_gene: .

CDR3aa: AWSLVFRAEETQY
j_gene: TRBJ2-5
v_gene: TRBV30
d_gene: .

CDR3aa: ASSDRDRNNSPLH
j_gene: TRBJ1-6
v_gene: TRBV9
d_gene: TRBD1

CDR3aa: ASSYSRAEVGVDTEAF
j_gene: TRBJ1-1
v_gene: TRBV6-5
d_gene: .

CDR3aa: ASSGITDTQY
j_gene: TRBJ2-3
v_gene: TRBV6-1
d_gene: .

CDR3aa: ASSQEGGTYGYT
j_gene: TRBJ1-2
v_gene: TRBV4-2
d_gene: .

CDR3aa: ASSEVGRSNQPQH
j_gene: TRBJ1-5
v_gene: TRBV6-1
d_gene: .

CDR3aa: ASSIEWTGVGYEQY
j_gene: TRBJ2-7
v_gene: TRBV19
d_gene: .

CDR3aa: ASSLDPPGLGDTQY
j_gene: TRBJ2-3
v_gene: TRBV11-2
d_gene: .

CDR3aa: ASSQNRGWNSPLH
j_gene: TRBJ1-6
v_gene: TRBV5-1
d_gene: TRBD1

CDR3aa: AGSLIEWGGHNEQF
j_gene: TRBJ2-1
v_gene: TRBV28
d_gene: .

CDR3aa: ATSPISGTGANVLT
j_gene: TRBJ2-6
v_gene: TRBV15
d_gene: .

CDR3aa: SVVGGHLNEKLF
j_gene: TRBJ1-4
v_gene: TRBV29-1
d_gene: .

CDR3aa: ATSGIAGETQY
j_gene: TRBJ2-5
v_gene: TRBV15
d_gene: TRBD2

CDR3aa: ASSEGGMNQPQH
j_gene: TRBJ1-5
v_gene: TRBV2
d_gene: .

CDR3aa: ASSEDPSGGYT
j_gene: TRBJ1-2
v_gene: TRBV9
d_gene: .

CDR3aa: ATSRRDGGTDTQY
j_gene: TRBJ2-3
v_gene: TRBV15
d_gene: .